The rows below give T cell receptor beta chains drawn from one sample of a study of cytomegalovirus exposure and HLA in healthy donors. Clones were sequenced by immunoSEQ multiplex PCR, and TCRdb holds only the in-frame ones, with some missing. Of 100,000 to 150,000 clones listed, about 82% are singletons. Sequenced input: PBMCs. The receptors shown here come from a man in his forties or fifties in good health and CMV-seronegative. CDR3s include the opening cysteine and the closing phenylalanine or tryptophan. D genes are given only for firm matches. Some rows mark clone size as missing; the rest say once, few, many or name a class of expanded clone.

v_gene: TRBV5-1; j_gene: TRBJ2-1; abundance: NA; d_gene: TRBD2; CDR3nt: TGCGCCAGCAGCCCCGGGACTAGCGGGGCCTACAATGAGCAGTTCTTC; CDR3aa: CASSPGTSGAYNEQFF
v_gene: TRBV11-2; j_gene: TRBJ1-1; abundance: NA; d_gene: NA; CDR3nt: TGTGCCAGCAAGGGAGCAATGAACACTGAAGCTTTCTTT; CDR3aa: CASKGAMNTEAFF
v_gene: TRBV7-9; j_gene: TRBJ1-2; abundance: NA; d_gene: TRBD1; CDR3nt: TGTGCCAGCGACAGGGGCTATGGCTACACCTTC; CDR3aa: CASDRGYGYTF
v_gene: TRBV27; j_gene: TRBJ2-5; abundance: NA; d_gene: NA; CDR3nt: TGTGCCAGCAGTTTCGGTTTCGGGCAGGGGGGACAAGAGACCCAGTACTTC; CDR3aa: CASSFGFGQGGQETQYF
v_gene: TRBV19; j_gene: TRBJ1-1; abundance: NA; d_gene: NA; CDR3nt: TGTGCCAGTAGTATCTCTGCGGGGGCGCGGTCTGAAGCTTTCTTT; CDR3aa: CASSISAGARSEAFF
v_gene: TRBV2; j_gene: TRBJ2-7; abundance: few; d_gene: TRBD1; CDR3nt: TGTGCCAGCAGTCCGGGACAGGGGGCCTACGAGCAGTACTTC; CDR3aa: CASSPGQGAYEQYF
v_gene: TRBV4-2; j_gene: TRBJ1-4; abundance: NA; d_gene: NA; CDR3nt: TGTGCCAGCAGCCAAGTTGGCGGAAGTCGGGGAAAACTGTTTTTT; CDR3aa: CASSQVGGSRGKLFF
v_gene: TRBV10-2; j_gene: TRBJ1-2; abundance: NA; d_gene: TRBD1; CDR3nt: TGCGCCAGCAGCGAAAGACAGGGCATAGCTAACTATGGCTACACCTTC; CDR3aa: CASSERQGIANYGYTF
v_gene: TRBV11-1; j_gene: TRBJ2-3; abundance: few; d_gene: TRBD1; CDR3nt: TGTGCCAGCAGCTCCCTCCGGGACAGGGGGACATTGGGCACAGATACGCAGTATTTT; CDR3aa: CASSSLRDRGTLGTDTQYF
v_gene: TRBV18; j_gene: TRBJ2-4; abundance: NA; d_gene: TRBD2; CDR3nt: TGTGCCAGCTCACCACCGGCCGCGGGGGGCCTAAAAAACATTCAGTACTTC; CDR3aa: CASSPPAAGGLKNIQYF
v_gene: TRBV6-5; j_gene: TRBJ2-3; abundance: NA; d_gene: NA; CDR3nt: TGTGCCAGCTGGGGGGGCACAGATACGCAGTATTTT; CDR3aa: CASWGGTDTQYF
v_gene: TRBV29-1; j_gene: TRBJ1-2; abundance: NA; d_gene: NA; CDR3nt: TGCAGCGTTGAAGAGTTGGGCGGGGGCGGCTACACCTTC; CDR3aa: CSVEELGGGGYTF
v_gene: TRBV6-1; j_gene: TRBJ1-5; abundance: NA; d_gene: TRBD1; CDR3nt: TGTGCCAGCAGTGAGGGATTAACGGGACAGGGGCCCCAGCATTTT; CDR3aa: CASSEGLTGQGPQHF